This T cell receptor beta chain originates from a study of regulatory T cells in long-lasting Graves disease. Study-wide results and caveats: Persistent Graves' patients showed a TCR diversity that was lower than that of newly diagnosed ones. Sharing of public clonotypes was greater in persistent patients (about 2,700) than in new patients (almost 1,000).

Construction of the TCR beta libraries employed iRepertoire HTBI primers in conjunction with Arm-PCR of CDR3 regions. In TCRdb, the multiplex PCR reads were re-called with MiXCR into one record per CDR3 protein. The data show hundreds of thousands of distinct CDR3 sequences, with about a fifth seen just once and 7.8% held by the top ten. This CDR3 comprises 14 residues. Germline V gives CDR1 SGHVS, CDR2 FNYEAQ. V was shortened by 5 bases and J by 2 bases, with 13 bases between the two germline ends. This clonotype was seen just once. Its target is unknown. As to time point: persistent/refractory GD, antithyroid drugs over 5 years with positive TRAb. There was RNA extracted from PBMCs, and the TCR library was made from it.

The clonotype was recovered from a female donor with Graves disease. This rearrangement joins TRBV7-6 to TRBJ2-7, with D maybe TRBD1 (6 bases). Specimen: peripheral blood mononuclear cells (PBMCs), collected when the disease was refractory, from a patient treated with antithyroid drugs. The CDR3 loop is CASSPEQGPYEQYF. Here the CDR3 DNA reads TGTGCCAGCAGCCCAGAACAGGGCCCCTACGAGCAGTACTTC.